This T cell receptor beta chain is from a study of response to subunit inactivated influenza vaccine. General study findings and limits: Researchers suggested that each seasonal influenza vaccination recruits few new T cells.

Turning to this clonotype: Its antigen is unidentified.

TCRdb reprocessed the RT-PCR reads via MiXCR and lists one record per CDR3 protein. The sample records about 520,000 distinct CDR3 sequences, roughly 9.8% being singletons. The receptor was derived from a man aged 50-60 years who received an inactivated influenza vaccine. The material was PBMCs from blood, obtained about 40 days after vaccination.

In DNA form, the CDR3 reads TGCAGTGCTAGAGATTCGGAGGGTTACTCCTACGAGCAGTACTTC. Protein sequence: CSARDSEGYSYEQYF. The chain combines TRBV20-1 with TRBJ2-7, with D tentatively TRBD2 (6 bases). This CDR3 comprises 15 residues. CDR1 and CDR2 (germline): DFQATT, SNEGSKA (reference sequence). V was clipped by 0 bases and J by 0 bases, with 12 bases between them.